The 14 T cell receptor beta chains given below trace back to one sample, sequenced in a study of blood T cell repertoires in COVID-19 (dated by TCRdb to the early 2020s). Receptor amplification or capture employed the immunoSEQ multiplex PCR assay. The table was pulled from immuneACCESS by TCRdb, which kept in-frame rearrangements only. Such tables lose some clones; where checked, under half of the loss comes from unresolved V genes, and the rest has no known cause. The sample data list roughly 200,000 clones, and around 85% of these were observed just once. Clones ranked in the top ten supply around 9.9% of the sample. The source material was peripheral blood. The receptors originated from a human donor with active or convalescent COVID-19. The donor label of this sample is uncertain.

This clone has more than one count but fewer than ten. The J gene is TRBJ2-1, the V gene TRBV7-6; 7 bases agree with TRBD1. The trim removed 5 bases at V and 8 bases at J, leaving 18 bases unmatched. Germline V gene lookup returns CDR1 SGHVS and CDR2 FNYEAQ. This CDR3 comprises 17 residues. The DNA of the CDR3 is TGTGCCAGCAGCCCTTTTGGACAGGCCGTTTCTATGGATGAGCAGTTCTTC. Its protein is CASSPFGQAVSMDEQFF.

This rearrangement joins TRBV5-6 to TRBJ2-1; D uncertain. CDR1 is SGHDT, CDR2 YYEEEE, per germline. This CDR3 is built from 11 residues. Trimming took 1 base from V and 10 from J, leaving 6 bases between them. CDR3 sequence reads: CASSLWSEQFF. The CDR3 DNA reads TGTGCCAGCAGCTTGTGGAGCGAGCAGTTCTTC. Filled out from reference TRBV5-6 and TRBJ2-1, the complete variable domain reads DAGVTQSPTHLIKTRGQQVTLRCSPKSGHDTVSWYQQALGQGPQFIFQYYEEEERQRGNFPDRFSGHQFPNYSSELNVNALLLGDSALYLCASSLWSEQFFGPGTRLTVL.

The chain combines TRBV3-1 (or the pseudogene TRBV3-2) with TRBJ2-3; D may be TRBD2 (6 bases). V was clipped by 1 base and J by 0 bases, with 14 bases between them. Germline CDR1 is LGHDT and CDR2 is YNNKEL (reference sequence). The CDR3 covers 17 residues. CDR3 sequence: CASSQALRETSTDTQYF. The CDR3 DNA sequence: TGTGCCAGCAGCCAAGCTTTACGGGAGACTAGCACAGATACGCAGTATTTT.

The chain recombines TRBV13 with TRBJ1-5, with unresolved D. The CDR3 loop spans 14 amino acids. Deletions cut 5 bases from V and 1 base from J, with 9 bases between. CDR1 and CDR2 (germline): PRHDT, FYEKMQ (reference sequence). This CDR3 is CASSLARSNQPQHF. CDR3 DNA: TGTGCCAGCAGCCTAGCCAGGAGCAATCAGCCCCAGCATTTT.

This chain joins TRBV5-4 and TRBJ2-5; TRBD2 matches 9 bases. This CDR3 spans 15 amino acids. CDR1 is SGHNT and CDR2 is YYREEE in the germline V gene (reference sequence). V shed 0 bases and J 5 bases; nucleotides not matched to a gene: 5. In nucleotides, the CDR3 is TGTGCCAGCAGCTTGGTCGCGGGGGGGCGGGAGACCCAGTACTTC. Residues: CASSLVAGGRETQYF.

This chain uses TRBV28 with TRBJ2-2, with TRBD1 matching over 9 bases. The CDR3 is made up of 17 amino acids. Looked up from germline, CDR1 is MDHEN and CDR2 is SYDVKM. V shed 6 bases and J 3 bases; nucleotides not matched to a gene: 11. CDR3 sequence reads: CASREQGAWGYTGELFF. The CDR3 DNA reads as TGTGCCAGCAGGGAACAGGGGGCATGGGGTTACACCGGGGAGCTGTTTTTT.

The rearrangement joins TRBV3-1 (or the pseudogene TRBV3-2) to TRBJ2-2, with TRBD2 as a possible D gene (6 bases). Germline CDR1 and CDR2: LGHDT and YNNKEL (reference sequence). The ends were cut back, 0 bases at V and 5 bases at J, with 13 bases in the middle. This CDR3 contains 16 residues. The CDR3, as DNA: TGTGCCAGCAGCCAAGAAGCGGGTTTGAGAACCGGGGAGCTGTTTTTT. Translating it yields CASSQEAGLRTGELFF.

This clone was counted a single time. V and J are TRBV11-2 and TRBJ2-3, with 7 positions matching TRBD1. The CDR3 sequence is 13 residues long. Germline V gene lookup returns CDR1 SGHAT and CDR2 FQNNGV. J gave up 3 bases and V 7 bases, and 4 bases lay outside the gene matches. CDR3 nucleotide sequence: TGTGCCAGCACGACAGGGTTGACAGATACGCAGTATTTT. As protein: CASTTGLTDTQYF. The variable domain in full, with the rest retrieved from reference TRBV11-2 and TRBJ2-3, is EAGVAQSPRYKIIEKRQSVAFWCNPISGHATLYWYQQILGQGPKLLIQFQNNGVVDDSQLPKDRFSAERLKGVDSTLKIQPAKLEDSAVYLCASTTGLTDTQYFGPGTRLTVL.

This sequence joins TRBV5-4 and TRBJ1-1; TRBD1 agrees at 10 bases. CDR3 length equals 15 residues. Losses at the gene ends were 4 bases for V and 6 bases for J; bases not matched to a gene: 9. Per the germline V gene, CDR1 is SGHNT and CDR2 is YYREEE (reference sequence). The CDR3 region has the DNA TGTGCCAGCAGCCCACGCCGGGACAGGGGATCTGAAGCTTTCTTT. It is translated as CASSPRRDRGSEAFF.

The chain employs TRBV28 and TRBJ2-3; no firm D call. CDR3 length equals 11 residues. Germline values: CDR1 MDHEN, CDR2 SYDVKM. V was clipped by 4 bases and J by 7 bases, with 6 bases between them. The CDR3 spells CASSWRYTQYF. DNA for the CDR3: TGTGCCAGCAGTTGGCGGTATACGCAGTATTTT.

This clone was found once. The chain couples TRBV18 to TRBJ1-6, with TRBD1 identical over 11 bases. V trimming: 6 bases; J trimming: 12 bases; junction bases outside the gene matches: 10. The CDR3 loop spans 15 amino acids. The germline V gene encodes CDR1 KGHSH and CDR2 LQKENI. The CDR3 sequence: CASSGTGTGGRPLHF. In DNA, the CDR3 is TGTGCCAGCTCCGGCACCGGGACAGGGGGGAGACCCCTCCACTTT.

The CDR3 here is CATSVLLQGKETQYF. CDR3 coding DNA: TGTGCCACCAGTGTATTGTTACAGGGAAAAGAGACCCAGTACTTC. The chain uses TRBV24-1 and TRBJ2-5, with TRBD1 as a possible D gene (6 bases). This CDR3 contains 15 residues. The germline V gene has CDR1 KGHDR and CDR2 SFDVKD. The V end was cut by 5 bases, the J end by 3 bases, with 15 bases between.

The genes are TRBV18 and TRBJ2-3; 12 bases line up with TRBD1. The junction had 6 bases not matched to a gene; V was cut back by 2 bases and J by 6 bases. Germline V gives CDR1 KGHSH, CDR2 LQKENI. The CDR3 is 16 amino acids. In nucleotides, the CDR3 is TGTGCCAGCTCACCATTGGGACAGGGGGCGAGGGATACGCAGTATTTT. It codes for CASSPLGQGARDTQYF.

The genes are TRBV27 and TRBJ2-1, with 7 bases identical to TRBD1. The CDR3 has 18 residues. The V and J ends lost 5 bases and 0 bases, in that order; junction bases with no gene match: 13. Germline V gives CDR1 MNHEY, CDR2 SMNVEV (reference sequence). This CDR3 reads CASSHRPGQTNSYNEQFF. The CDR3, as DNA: TGTGCCAGCAGTCACCGACCGGGACAGACGAACTCCTACAATGAGCAGTTCTTC.